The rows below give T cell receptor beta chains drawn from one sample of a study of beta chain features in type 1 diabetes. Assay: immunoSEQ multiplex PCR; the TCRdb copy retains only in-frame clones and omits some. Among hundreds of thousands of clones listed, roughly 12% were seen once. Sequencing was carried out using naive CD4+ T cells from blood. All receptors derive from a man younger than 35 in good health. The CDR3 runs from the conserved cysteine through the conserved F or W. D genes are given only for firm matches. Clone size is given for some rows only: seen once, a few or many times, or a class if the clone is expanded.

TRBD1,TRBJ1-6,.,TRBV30,TGTGCCTGGAGCGAGGGACAGCGGTTCTCACCCCTCCACTTT,CAWSEGQRFSPLHF
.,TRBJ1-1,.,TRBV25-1,TGTGCCAGCAGATCTGGGGCCACTGAAGCTTTCTTT,CASRSGATEAFF
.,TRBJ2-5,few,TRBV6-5,TGTGCCAGCAGTTACGGGGGGGCGGAGACCCAGTACTTC,CASSYGGAETQYF
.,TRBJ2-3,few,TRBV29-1,TGCAGCGTTGAACTAGGGGCAGATACGCAGTATTTT,CSVELGADTQYF
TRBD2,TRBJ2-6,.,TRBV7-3,TGTGCCAGCAGCCTTACTAGCGGGGGAGGCGGGGCCAACGTCCTGACTTTC,CASSLTSGGGGANVLTF
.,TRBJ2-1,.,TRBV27,TGTGCCAGCGTCGGTGGAGGGGGGGCAAACTACAATGAGCAGTTCTTC,CASVGGGGANYNEQFF
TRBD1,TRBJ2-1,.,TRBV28,TGTGCCAGCAGTGTCCTGACAGGGGGGCTTTACAATGAGCAGTTCTTC,CASSVLTGGLYNEQFF
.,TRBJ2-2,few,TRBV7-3,TGTGCCAGCAGCTCCCAGGCCGGGGAGCTGTTTTTT,CASSSQAGELFF
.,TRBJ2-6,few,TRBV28,TGTGCCAGCAGTATCGGGGCTGGGGCCAACGTCCTGACTTTC,CASSIGAGANVLTF
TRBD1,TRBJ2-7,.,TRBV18,TGTGCCAGCTCACGCTCGGGAACCGGGACAGGGGGCTACGAGCAGTACTTC,CASSRSGTGTGGYEQYF
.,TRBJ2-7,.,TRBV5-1,TGCGCCAGCAGCTTGCCCCGGTCGGACGAGCAGTACTTC,CASSLPRSDEQYF
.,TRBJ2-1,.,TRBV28,TGTGCCAGCAGTTTCCCAGGCAGGGCCTCGGGTGAGCAGTTCTTC,CASSFPGRASGEQFF
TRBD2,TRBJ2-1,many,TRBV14,TGTGCCAGCAGCCCGACTAGCGTCTACAATGAGCAGTTCTTC,CASSPTSVYNEQFF
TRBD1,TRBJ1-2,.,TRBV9,TGTGCCAGCAGCGTAGTGGGACAGGGGATCGGCTACACCTTC,CASSVVGQGIGYTF
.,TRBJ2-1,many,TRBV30,TGTGCCTGGAGTGTAGTAAGTCACAATGCGGGATTCTTC,CAWSVVSHNAGFF
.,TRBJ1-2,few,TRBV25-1,TGTGCCAGCAGTGCCAGGGGACGGAACTATGGCTACACCTTC,CASSARGRNYGYTF
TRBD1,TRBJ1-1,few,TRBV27,TGTGCCAGCAGTCTCACAGGGGAGACTGAAGCTTTCTTT,CASSLTGETEAFF
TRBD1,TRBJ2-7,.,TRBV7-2,TGTGCCAGCAGTCTCACAGGGGGCTCCTACGAGCAGTACTTC,CASSLTGGSYEQYF
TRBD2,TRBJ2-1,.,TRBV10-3,TGTGCCATCAGTGATCCGTTGCGGGGGGGCCTCGGTGAGCAGTTCTTC,CAISDPLRGGLGEQFF
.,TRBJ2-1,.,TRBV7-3,TGTGCCAGCAGCTCACGTGCTAGCAATGAGCAGTTCTTC,CASSSRASNEQFF
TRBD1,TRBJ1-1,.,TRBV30,TGTGCCTGGAGGATGGGACAGTTTAACACTGAAGCTTTCTTT,CAWRMGQFNTEAFF
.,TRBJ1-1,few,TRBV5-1,TGCGCCAGCAGCTTGACGAGTGTGCGGAACACTGAAGCTTTCTTT,CASSLTSVRNTEAFF
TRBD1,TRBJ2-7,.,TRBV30,TGTGCAGGGGGCCGGGACCTGAGGACCTACGAGCAGTACTTC,CAGGRDLRTYEQYF
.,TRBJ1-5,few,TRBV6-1,TGTGCCAGCAGTGCGCGGGGAGGTTGGCGCAATCAGCCCCAGCATTTT,CASSARGGWRNQPQHF
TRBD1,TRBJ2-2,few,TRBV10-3,TGTGCCATCAGTGAACGACAGGGTGCCGGGGAGCTGTTTTTT,CAISERQGAGELFF
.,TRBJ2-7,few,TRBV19,TGTGCCAGTAGTACTCACAGCTACGAGCAGTACTTC,CASSTHSYEQYF
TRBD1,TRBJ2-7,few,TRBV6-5,TGTGCCAGCAGCTCTGGACAGGGGACGGGCGAGCAGTACTTC,CASSSGQGTGEQYF
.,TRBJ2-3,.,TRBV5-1,TGCGCCAGCAGCTTGGATCCGGGAACAGATACGCAGTATTTT,CASSLDPGTDTQYF
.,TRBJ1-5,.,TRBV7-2,TGTGCCAGCAGCTTAGGGAGAGAGCCCCAGCATTTT,CASSLGREPQHF
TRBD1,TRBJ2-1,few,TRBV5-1,TGCGCCAGCAGCCAACCGGGACAGGGGGCAAATGAGCAGTTCTTC,CASSQPGQGANEQFF
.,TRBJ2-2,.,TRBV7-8,TGTGCCAGCAGCTTAATGAGGAGTACCGGGGAGCTGTTTTTT,CASSLMRSTGELFF
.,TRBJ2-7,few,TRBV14,TGTGCCAGCAGCCAGCTATCAGGGGCCTACGAGCAGTACTTC,CASSQLSGAYEQYF
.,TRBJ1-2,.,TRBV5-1,TGCGCCAGCAGCTTGGAGACATCTAACTATGGCTACACCTTC,CASSLETSNYGYTF
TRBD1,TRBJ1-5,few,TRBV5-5,TGTGCCAGCAGCTTGGACAGGGGACTGGGTCAGCCCCAGCATTTT,CASSLDRGLGQPQHF
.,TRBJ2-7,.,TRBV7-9,TGTGCCAGCAGCCCAAACAAAACGCCCTACGAGCAGTACTTC,CASSPNKTPYEQYF
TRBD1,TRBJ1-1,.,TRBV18,TGTGCCAGCTCGCGGGACAGAATGCCCACTGAAGCTTTCTTT,CASSRDRMPTEAFF
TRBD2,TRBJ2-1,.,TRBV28,TGTGCCAGCAGTTTATCCTCTAGCGGCCTCAATGAGCAGTTCTTC,CASSLSSSGLNEQFF
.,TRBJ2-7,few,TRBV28,TGTGCCAGCAGTTTACCCGGTTTGCGAGGTAGTGAGGAGTACGAGCAGTACTTC,CASSLPGLRGSEEYEQYF
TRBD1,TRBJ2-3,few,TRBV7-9,TGTGCCAGCAGCTTGGCTCAGGGGGCAACAGATACGCAGTATTTT,CASSLAQGATDTQYF
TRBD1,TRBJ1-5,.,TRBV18,TGTGCCAGCTCACCACCGTACAGGGGGGGAAATCAGCCCCAGCATTTT,CASSPPYRGGNQPQHF
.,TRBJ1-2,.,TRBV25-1,TGTGCCAGCAGTGAAGCTTTGGGACATTCGAACTATGGCTACACCTTC,CASSEALGHSNYGYTF
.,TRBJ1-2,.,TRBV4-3,TGCGCCAGCAGCCAAGAGTGGGGCAGGGGCCATGGCTACACCTTC,CASSQEWGRGHGYTF
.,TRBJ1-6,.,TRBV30,TGTGCCTGGAGTGTGACAGTTAATTCACCCCTCCACTTT,CAWSVTVNSPLHF
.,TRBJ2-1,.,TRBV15,TGTGCCACCAGGGTAAACAAGGGGAACTACAATGAGCAGTTCTTC,CATRVNKGNYNEQFF
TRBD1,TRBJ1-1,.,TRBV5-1,TGCGCCAGCAGCTTGTGGGGACAGAGAAACTCTGAAGCTTTCTTT,CASSLWGQRNSEAFF
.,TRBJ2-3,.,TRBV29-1,TGCAGCTTGACCGGGACTAGCACAGATACGCAGTATTTT,CSLTGTSTDTQYF
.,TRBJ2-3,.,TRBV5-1,TGCGCCAGCAGCTTCAGGGTCTCTTCTAGCACAGATACGCAGTATTTT,CASSFRVSSSTDTQYF
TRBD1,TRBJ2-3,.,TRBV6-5,TGTGCCAGCAGTTACTCGACGGACAGGGGTTACACGCAGTATTTT,CASSYSTDRGYTQYF
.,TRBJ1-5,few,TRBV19,TGTGCCAGTAGTATCGGCAGACTTAGTAGGAATCAGCCCCAGCATTTT,CASSIGRLSRNQPQHF
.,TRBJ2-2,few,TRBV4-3,TGCGCCAGCAGCCAAGATCTGCCAGCCCGGAGGGACGGGGAGCTGTTTTTT,CASSQDLPARRDGELFF
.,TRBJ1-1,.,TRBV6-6,TGTGCCAGCAGTTACCCTAGCAGGCCCACTCAGGCTTTCTTT,CASSYPSRPTQAFF
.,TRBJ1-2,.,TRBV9,TGTGCCAGCAGCGTAGCGGGGGTGGAAGACTATGGCTACACCTTC,CASSVAGVEDYGYTF
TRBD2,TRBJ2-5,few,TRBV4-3,TGCGCCAGCAGCCAAGAAGGTGCGAGCGGGAGAGAGACCCAGTACTTC,CASSQEGASGRETQYF
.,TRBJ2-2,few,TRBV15,TGTGCCACCAGCATACCTTTGGGGGGCACCGGGGAGCTGTTTTTT,CATSIPLGGTGELFF
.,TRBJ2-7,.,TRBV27,TGTGCCAGCAGTTTATCAGGGCGGGCAAACTCCTACGAGCAGTACTTC,CASSLSGRANSYEQYF
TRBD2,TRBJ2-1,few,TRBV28,TGTGCCAGCAGTTTTGCTAGCGGGAGACGAGAGCAGTTCTTC,CASSFASGRREQFF